This T cell receptor (beta chain) came from a study of T cell responses to AZD1222 COVID-19 vaccine. Study-wide points: At 160-218 and 743-854, vaccine-associated CD4 TCRs were dominant, and they spanned spike.

Data came from immunoSEQ multiplex PCR; TCRdb stores just in-frame clones and leaves some out. The data show about 75,000 clones, about 91% seen once. About this clone itself: Its antigen is unknown.

Germline CDR1 is GTSNPN and CDR2 is SVGIG (reference sequence). CDR3 length equals 13 residues. The V and J ends lost 5 bases and 2 bases respectively, with 10 bases between them. This specimen was peripheral blood, taken 28 days after the second dose of the MenACWY control vaccine. The receptor's source is an adult who received the MenACWY meningococcal vaccine as a control. This chain uses TRBV30 with TRBJ1-3; D is undetermined. CDR3 coding DNA: TGTGCCTGGCGAACCACCGCTGGAAACACCATATATTTT. It is translated as CAWRTTAGNTIYF.